The 14 T cell receptor beta chains reported below all come from one sample, sequenced in a study of blood T cell repertoires in COVID-19. TCRdb keeps only in-frame clones here, not all; method: immunoSEQ multiplex PCR. The data contain about 150,000 clones, more than 80% of them seen just once; the ten biggest clones take up roughly 2.8%. The sequencing sample was made of peripheral blood. These receptors all stem from a man aged 55 to 70 with acute or convalescent COVID-19.

This rearrangement joins TRBV29-1 to TRBJ2-3, with a possible D match to TRBD1 (7 bases). From germline, CDR1 is SQVTM and CDR2 ANQGSEA. The V and J ends lost 6 bases and 0 bases respectively, with 16 bases between them. The CDR3 loop spans 15 amino acids. CDR3 sequence reads: CSVRDSSLSTDTQYF. CDR3 DNA: TGCAGCGTGCGGGACAGCTCCCTTAGCACAGATACGCAGTATTTT.

The V gene is TRBV25-1, the J gene TRBJ2-2; 10 positions match TRBD1. CDR1 is MGHDK and CDR2 is SYGVNS in the germline V gene. This CDR3 spans 16 amino acids. After removal of 3 bases from V and 6 bases from J, the junction contained 7 bases not matched to a gene. The CDR3 reads CASSDRSGTGAGELFF. CDR3 nucleotides: TGTGCCAGCAGTGACCGGTCCGGGACAGGGGCCGGGGAGCTGTTTTTT.

This chain links TRBV25-1 with TRBJ2-7; 10 positions match TRBD1. CDR3 length equals 14 residues. J gave up 1 base and V 6 bases, and 3 bases lay outside the gene matches. The germline CDR1 and CDR2 sequences are MGHDK and SYGVNS. The CDR3 coding sequence is TGTGCCAGCAGGGGACAGGGGCGTTCCTACGAGCAGTACTTC. This encodes CASRGQGRSYEQYF.

The CDR3 DNA sequence: TGTGCCAGCAGGCCGCAGGGGGCTCGGGACACTGAAGCTTTCTTT. Translated, it gives CASRPQGARDTEAFF. The chain combines TRBV6-6 with TRBJ1-1; 8 nucleotides line up with TRBD1. This CDR3 region has 15 residues. The junction had 9 bases not matched to a gene; V was cut back by 6 bases and J by 3 bases. Germline values: CDR1 MNHNY, CDR2 SVGAGI (reference sequence).

The rearrangement joins TRBV6-2 or TRBV6-3 to TRBJ1-2, with 11 nucleotides matching TRBD1. Germline V gene lookup returns CDR1 MNHEY and CDR2 SVGEGT. The length of the CDR3 is 17 residues. V lost 6 bases to trimming and J lost 7 bases; unmatched junction nucleotides: 16. CDR3 sequence reads: CASSLTSPGQGVGGYTF. CDR3 DNA sequence: TGTGCCAGCAGCTTGACTTCACCGGGACAGGGGGTCGGTGGCTACACCTTC.

J is TRBJ2-5 and V is TRBV11-2; D perhaps matches TRBD1 (6 bases). This CDR3 has 15 amino acids. V lost 6 bases to trimming and J lost 5 bases, with 19 bases between them. Per the germline V gene, CDR1 is SGHAT and CDR2 is FQNNGV. The DNA for the CDR3 is TGTGCCAGCAGTCCCGGGACACTGTTACGGGAGACCCAGTACTTC. It specifies CASSPGTLLRETQYF.

The V gene is TRBV24-1, the J gene TRBJ2-7, with D unresolved. This CDR3 comprises 15 residues. Trimming cost V 3 bases and J 9 bases, with 20 bases left between them. The germline V gene encodes CDR1 KGHDR and CDR2 SFDVKD. CDR3 sequence (DNA): TGTGCCACCAGTGATCCCAGCACAACCGGGTCCGCGCAGTACTTC. It encodes CATSDPSTTGSAQYF.

CDR3 DNA: TGTGCCAGCAGCCCCAGAGGGCCTTCCCTCTCCTACGAGCAGTACTTC. Translating it yields CASSPRGPSLSYEQYF. V gene TRBV7-9 combines with J gene TRBJ2-7, with a possible D match to TRBD2 (5 bases). The CDR3 covers 16 residues. CDR1 and CDR2 (germline): SEHNR, FQNEAQ (reference sequence). Trimming took off 5 bases at V and 0 bases at J, with 17 bases between the two ends.

The chain is built from TRBV7-7 and TRBJ1-1; D uncertain. The V gene lost 2 bases and the J gene lost 2 bases, with 6 bases spanning the gap. Germline CDR1 reads SSHAT; CDR2 reads FNYEAQ (reference sequence). This CDR3 region has 13 residues. As DNA, the CDR3 is TGTGCCAGCAGCTTAAACACAAACACTGAAGCTTTCTTT. It encodes CASSLNTNTEAFF.

The chain links TRBV3-1 (or the pseudogene TRBV3-2) to TRBJ1-6; no clear D gene. CDR1 is LGHDT, CDR2 YNNKEL, per germline (reference sequence). V shed 4 bases and J shed 14 bases, with 15 bases lying between them. The CDR3 has 13 residues. CDR3 nucleotide sequence: TGTGCCAGCAGCCCCAACAGCTTCCAAACCCTCCACTTT. Protein: CASSPNSFQTLHF.

This sequence joins TRBV6-5 and TRBJ1-1; D is undetermined. The germline V gene encodes CDR1 MNHEY and CDR2 SVGAGI. This CDR3 spans 14 amino acids. Between the trimmed V and J ends, which lost 0 bases and 7 bases, there was a span of 12 bases. The CDR3 DNA reads as TGTGCCAGCAGTTACTCCCAAGTCCAGAATGAAGCTTTCTTT. Amino acid sequence: CASSYSQVQNEAFF.

The chain couples TRBV7-2 to TRBJ1-6; the match to TRBD1 covers 8 bases. The germline V gene encodes CDR1 SGHTA and CDR2 FQGNSA. CDR3 length equals 15 residues. Trimming cost V 5 bases and J 8 bases; bases outside gene matches: 8. The CDR3 DNA reads TGTGCCAGCAGCCTTCGACAGGGGTGGGATTCACCCCTCCACTTT. The encoded protein is CASSLRQGWDSPLHF.

The chain combines TRBV30 with TRBJ2-7; tentative D call: TRBD1 (6 bases). Deletions cut 2 bases from V and 2 bases from J, with 13 bases between. The V gene's germline CDR1 is GTSNPN and CDR2 SVGIG (reference sequence). CDR3 length: 14 residues. The CDR3 reads CAWSRGRPTYEQYF. The CDR3 DNA reads TGTGCCTGGAGTAGGGGGAGACCGACCTACGAGCAGTACTTC.

This clone was seen only once. V and J are TRBV6-5 and TRBJ1-2; 8 bases fit TRBD1. V lost 0 bases, J lost 8 bases, and 11 bases stayed unmatched. This CDR3 region has 16 residues. Germline V gene data show CDR1 as MNHEY and CDR2 as SVGAGI. As DNA, the CDR3 is TGTGCCAGCAGTTACTCGAACGTCCCAGGGGGCAAAGGCTACACCTTC. The encoded protein is CASSYSNVPGGKGYTF.